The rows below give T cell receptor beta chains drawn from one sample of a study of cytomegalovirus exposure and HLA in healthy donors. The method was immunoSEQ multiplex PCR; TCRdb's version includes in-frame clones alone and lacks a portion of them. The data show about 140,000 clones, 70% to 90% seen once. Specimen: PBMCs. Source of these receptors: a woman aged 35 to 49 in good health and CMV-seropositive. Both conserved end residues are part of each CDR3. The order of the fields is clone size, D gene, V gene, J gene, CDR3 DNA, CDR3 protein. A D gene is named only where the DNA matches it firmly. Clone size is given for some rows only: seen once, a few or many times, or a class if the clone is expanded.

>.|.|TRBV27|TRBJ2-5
TGTGCCAGCAGTCTTCTAGCGAAACAAGAGACCCAGTACTTC
CASSLLAKQETQYF
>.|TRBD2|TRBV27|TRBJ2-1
TGTGCCAGCAGCTTAGCGGGATACAATGAGCAGTTCTTC
CASSLAGYNEQFF
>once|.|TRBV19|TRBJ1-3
TGTGCCAGTAGTATACTAGGGGGAAGAACTGGAAACACCATATATTTT
CASSILGGRTGNTIYF
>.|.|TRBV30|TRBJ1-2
TGTGCCTGGCCTTCGGGGAATGGCTACACCTTC
CAWPSGNGYTF
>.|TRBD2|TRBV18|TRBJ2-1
TGTGCCAGCTCGCCGGGACTAGCGGGAGAGGGGCAGTTCTTC
CASSPGLAGEGQFF
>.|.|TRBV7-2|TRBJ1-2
TGTGCCAGCCGGGATTCAGCTAACTATGGCTACACCTTC
CASRDSANYGYTF
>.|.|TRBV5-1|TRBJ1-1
TGCGCCAGCAGCTTGGATGGCAGGCCGAACACTGAAGCTTTCTTT
CASSLDGRPNTEAFF
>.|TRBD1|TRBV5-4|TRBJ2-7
TGTGCCAGCAGGTCCGGGACAGGGCTGTACGAGCAGTACTTC
CASRSGTGLYEQYF
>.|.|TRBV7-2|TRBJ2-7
TGTGCCAGCAGCTTAGCTAGAGACTACGAGCAGTACTTC
CASSLARDYEQYF
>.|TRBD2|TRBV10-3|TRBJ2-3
TGTGCCATCAGCGGGGGACTAGAAGATACGCAGTATTTT
CAISGGLEDTQYF
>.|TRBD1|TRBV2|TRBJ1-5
TGTGCCAGCAGTTTGGAACAGGGGGCTGGTCAGCCCCAGCATTTT
CASSLEQGAGQPQHF
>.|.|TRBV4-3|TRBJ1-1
TGCGCCAGCAGCCAAGATAGCAAGGGAGTGAACACTGAAGCTTTCTTT
CASSQDSKGVNTEAFF
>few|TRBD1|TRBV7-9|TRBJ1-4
TGTGCCAGCAGCCAAGACAGGGGACGGGAAAAACTGTTTTTT
CASSQDRGREKLFF
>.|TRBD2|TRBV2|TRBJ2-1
TGTGCCAGCACGGGACTAGCGAATGAGCAGTTCTTC
CASTGLANEQFF
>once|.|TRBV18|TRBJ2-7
TGTGCCAGCTCACTGTCGACAGTATCCTACGAGCAGTACTTC
CASSLSTVSYEQYF
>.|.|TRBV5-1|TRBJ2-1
TGCGCCAGCAGCTTAGAACTAAATGAGCAGTTCTTC
CASSLELNEQFF
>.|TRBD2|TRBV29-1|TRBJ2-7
TGCAGCGTTTCTTGGCGGGAGGGTTCCTACGAGCAGTACTTC
CSVSWREGSYEQYF
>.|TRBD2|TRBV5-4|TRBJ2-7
TGTGCCAGCAGCTTGGTGGCTAGCGGTGCCTACGAGCAGTACTTC
CASSLVASGAYEQYF
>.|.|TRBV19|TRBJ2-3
TGTGCCAGTAGTATCCCTTCCCCGTATTTT
CASSIPSPYF
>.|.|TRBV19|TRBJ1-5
TGTGCCAGTAGTACCCTAGCCGATCAGCCCCAGCATTTT
CASSTLADQPQHF
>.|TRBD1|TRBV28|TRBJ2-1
TGTGCCAGCACCCCCTCGGGACAGGGCCGCAATGAGCAGTTCTTC
CASTPSGQGRNEQFF
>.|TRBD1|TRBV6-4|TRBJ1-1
TGTGCCAGCAGGAAAACAGGGGAGAACACTGAAGCTTTCTTT
CASRKTGENTEAFF
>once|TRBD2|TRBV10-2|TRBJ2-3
TGCGCCAGCGCTGGGACTAGCGGGGGGGCCGGGAGAGATACGCAGTATTTT
CASAGTSGGAGRDTQYF
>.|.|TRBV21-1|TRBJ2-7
TGTGCCAGCAGCAAAAAGATGGCGAACTCGGGACACTCTTTCTCCTACGAGCAGTACTTC
CASSKKMANSGHSFSYEQYF
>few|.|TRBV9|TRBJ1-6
TGTGCCAGCACCCGAGACAGAGAGAATTCACCCCTCCACTTT
CASTRDRENSPLHF
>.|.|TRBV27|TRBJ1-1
TGTGCCAGCAGTCATAATACAGGGAAGACTGAAGCTTTCTTT
CASSHNTGKTEAFF
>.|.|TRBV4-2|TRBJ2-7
TGTGCCAGCAGCCAAGGTCTAACCGGGTATCGCTCCTACGAGCAGTACTTC
CASSQGLTGYRSYEQYF
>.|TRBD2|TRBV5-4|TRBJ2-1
TGTGCCAGCAGCTTGGAACTAGCGGACAATGAGCAGTTCTTC
CASSLELADNEQFF
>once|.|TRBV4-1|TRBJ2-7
TGCGCCAGCGGCCAAGCCCCCGGTTCAAGCTCCTACGAGCAGTACTTC
CASGQAPGSSSYEQYF
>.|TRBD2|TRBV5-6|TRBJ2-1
TGTGCCAGCAGCGGGACTAGCGGGGGCCCCATTTACAATGAGCAGTTCTTC
CASSGTSGGPIYNEQFF
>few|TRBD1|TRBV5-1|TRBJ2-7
TGCGCCAGCAGTCGGGACAGATCCTTCTACGAGCAGTACTTC
CASSRDRSFYEQYF
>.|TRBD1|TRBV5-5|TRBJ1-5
TGTGCCAGCAGCTTAGGGGGCGTGAATCAGCCCCAGCATTTT
CASSLGGVNQPQHF
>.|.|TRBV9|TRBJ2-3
TGTGCCAGCAGCGTGCAGAGGAGCACAGATACGCAGTATTTT
CASSVQRSTDTQYF
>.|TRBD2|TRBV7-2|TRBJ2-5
TGTGCCAGCAGCTCCCTGGCTAGCGGGGTCCAAGAGACCCAGTACTTC
CASSSLASGVQETQYF
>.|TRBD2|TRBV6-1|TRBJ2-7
TGTGCCAGCAGTGGGCTAGCGGGAGGGGGGTACGAGCAGTACTTC
CASSGLAGGGYEQYF
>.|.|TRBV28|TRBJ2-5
TGTGCCAGCAGCCGTCATTTTGCTGGCAGGGCTGAGACCCAGTACTTC
CASSRHFAGRAETQYF
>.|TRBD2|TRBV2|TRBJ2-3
TGTGCCAGCAGAGACCTAGGACTAGCGGGAGGGTTTGCAGAGAGCACAGATACGCAGTATTTT
CASRDLGLAGGFAESTDTQYF
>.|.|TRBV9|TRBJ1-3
TGTGCCAGCAGCTTCCGGGACGGGGGTTTTTTGGACGGAAACACCATATATTTT
CASSFRDGGFLDGNTIYF
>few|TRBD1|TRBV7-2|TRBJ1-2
TGTGCCAGCAGCTTAGTGACAGGGGGGCCCCAGTCCTATGGCTACACCTTC
CASSLVTGGPQSYGYTF